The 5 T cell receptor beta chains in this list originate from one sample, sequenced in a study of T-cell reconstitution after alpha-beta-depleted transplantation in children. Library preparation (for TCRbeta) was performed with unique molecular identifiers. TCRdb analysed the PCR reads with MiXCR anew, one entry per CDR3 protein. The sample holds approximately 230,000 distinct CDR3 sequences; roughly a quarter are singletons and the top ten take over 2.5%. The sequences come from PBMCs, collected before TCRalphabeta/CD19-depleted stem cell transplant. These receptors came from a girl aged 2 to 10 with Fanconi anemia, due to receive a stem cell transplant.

The CDR3 bases are TGCAGCGTTGAGGGGGGAAGGGTGAACACTGAAGCTTTCTTT. Protein sequence: CSVEGGRVNTEAFF. This chain uses TRBV29-1 with TRBJ1-1, with a weak D call TRBD1 (5 bases). CDR1 and CDR2 (germline): SQVTM, ANQGSEA. The CDR3 is made up of 14 amino acids. Trimming shortened V by 3 bases and J by 0 bases, and 11 bases separated the two germline ends.

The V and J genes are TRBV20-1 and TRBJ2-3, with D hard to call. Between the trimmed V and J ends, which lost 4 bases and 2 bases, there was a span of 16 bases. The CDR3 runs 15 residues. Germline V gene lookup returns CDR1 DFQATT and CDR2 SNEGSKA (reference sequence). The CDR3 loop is CSAILPRRTTDTQYF. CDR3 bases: TGCAGTGCTATTCTGCCTAGAAGGACCACAGATACGCAGTATTTT.

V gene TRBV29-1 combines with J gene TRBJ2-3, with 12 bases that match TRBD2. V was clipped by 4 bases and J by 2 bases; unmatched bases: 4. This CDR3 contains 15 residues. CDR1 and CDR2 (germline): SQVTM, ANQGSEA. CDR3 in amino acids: CSVVRTSGVTDTQYF. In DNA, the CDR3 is TGCAGCGTTGTAAGGACTAGCGGGGTCACAGATACGCAGTATTTT.

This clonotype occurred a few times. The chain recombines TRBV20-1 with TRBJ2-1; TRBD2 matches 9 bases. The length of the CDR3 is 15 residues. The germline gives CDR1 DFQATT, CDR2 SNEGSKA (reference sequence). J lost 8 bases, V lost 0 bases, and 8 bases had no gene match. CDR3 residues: CSARDLGTSPHEQFF. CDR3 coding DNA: TGCAGTGCTAGAGATCTCGGGACTAGCCCTCATGAGCAGTTCTTC.

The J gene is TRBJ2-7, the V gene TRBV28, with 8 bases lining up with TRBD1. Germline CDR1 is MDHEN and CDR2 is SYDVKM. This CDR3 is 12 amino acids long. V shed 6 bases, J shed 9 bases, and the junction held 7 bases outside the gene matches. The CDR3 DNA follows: TGTGCCAGCAGCCTGGACAGGGAAGGGCAGTACTTC. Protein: CASSLDREGQYF.